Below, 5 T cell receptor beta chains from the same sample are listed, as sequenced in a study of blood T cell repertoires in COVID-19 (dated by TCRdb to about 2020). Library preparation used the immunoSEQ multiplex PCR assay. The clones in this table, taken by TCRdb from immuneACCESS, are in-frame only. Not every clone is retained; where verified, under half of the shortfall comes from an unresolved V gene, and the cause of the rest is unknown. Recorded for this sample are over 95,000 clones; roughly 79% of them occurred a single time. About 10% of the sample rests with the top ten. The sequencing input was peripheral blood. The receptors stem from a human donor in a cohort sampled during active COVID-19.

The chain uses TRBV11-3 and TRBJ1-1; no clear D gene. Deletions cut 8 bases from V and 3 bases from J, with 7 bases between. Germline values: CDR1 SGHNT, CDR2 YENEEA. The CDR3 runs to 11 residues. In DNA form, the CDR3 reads TGTGCCAGCGGGGAGGACACTGAAGCTTTCTTT. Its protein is CASGEDTEAFF.

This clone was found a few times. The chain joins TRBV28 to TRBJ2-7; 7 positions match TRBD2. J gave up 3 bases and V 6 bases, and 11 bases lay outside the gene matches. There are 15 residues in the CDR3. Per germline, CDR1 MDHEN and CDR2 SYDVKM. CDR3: CASSRLTSAYYEQYF. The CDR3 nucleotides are TGTGCCAGCAGCCGGCTTACTAGCGCATACTACGAGCAGTACTTC.

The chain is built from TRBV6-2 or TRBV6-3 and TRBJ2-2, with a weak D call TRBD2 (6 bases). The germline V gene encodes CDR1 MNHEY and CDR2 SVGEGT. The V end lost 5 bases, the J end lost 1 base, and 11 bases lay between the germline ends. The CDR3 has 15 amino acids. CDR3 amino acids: CASSSGRGNTGELFF. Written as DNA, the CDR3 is TGTGCCAGCAGTAGTGGGCGGGGGAACACCGGGGAGCTGTTTTTT.

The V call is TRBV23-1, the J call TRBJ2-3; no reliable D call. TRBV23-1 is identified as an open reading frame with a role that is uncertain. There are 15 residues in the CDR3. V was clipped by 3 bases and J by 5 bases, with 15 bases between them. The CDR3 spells CASSQRPPLGDTQYF. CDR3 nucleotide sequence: TGCGCCAGCAGTCAGCGCCCTCCCCTTGGAGATACGCAGTATTTT.

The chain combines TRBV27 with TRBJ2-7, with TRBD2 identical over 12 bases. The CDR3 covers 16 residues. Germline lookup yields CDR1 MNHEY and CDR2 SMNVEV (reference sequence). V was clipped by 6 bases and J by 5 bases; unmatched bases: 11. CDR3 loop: CASRPLTSGSFDEQYF. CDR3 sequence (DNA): TGTGCCAGCAGACCACTGACTAGCGGGAGTTTCGACGAGCAGTACTTC.